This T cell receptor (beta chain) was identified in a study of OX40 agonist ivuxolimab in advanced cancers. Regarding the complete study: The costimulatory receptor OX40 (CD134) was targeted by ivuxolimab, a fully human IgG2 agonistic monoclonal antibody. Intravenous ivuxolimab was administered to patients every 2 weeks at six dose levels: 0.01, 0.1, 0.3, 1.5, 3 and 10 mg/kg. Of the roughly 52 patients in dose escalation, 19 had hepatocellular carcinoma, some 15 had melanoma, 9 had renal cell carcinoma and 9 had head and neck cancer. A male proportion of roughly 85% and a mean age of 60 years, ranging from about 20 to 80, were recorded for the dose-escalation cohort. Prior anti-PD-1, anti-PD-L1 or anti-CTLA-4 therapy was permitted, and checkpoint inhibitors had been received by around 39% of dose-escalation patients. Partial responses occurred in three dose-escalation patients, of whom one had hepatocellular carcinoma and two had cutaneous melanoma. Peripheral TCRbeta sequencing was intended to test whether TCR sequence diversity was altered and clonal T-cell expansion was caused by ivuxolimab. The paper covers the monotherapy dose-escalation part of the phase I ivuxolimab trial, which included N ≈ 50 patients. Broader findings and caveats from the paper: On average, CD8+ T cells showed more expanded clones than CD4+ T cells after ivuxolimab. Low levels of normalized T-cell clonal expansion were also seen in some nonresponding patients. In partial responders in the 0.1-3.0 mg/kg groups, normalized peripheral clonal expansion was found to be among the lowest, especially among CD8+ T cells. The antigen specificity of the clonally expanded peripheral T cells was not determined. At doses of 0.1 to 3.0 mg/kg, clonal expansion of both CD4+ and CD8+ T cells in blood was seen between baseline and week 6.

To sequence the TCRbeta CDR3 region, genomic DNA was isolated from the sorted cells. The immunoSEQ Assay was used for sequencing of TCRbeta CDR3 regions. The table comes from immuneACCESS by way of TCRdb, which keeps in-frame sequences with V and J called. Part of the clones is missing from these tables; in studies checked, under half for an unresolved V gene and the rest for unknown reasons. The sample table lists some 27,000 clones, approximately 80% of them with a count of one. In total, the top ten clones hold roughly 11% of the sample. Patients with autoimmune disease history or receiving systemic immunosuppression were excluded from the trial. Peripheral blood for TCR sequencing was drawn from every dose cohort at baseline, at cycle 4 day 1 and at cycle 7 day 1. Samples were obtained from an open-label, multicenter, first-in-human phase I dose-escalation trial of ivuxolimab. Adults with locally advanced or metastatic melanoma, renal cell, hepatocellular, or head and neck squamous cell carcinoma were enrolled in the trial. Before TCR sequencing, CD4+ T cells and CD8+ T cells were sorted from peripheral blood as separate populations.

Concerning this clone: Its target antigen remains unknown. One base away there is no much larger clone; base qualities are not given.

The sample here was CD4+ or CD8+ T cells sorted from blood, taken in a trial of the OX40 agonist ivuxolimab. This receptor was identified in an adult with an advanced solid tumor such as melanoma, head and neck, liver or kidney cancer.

For the CDR3, the sequence is CASSIGGQGEYGYTF. In nucleotide form, the sequence is TGTGCCAGTAGTATCGGGGGCCAGGGGGAATATGGCTACACCTTC. The rearrangement joined TRBV19 to TRBJ1-2, with 7 bases matching TRBD1. From the cysteine up to the phenylalanine, the CDR3 has a length of 15 residues. Just CDR3 DNA is preserved here, 45 bases in frame from base 1. Trimming accounts for 3 bases at V and 5 bases at J, while the number of junction bases matched to no gene is 9. Sequences LNHDA (CDR1) and SQIVND (CDR2) are obtained from the germline V gene (reference sequence).